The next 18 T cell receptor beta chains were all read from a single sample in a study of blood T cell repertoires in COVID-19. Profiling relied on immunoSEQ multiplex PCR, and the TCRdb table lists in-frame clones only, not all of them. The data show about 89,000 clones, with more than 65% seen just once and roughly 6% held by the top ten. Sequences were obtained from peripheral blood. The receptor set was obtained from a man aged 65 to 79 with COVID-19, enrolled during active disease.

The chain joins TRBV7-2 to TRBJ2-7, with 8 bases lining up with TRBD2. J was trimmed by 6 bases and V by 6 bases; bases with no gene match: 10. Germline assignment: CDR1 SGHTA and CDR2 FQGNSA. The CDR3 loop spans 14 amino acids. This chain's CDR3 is CASRPLNGRGEQYF. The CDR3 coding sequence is TGTGCCAGCAGGCCCCTGAACGGGAGGGGCGAGCAGTACTTC.

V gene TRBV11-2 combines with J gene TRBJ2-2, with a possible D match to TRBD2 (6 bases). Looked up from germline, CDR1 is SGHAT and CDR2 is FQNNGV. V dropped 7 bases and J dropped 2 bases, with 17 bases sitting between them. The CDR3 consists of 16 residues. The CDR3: CASTAGQGINTGELFF. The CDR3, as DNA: TGTGCCAGCACCGCGGGGCAGGGAATTAACACCGGGGAGCTGTTTTTT.

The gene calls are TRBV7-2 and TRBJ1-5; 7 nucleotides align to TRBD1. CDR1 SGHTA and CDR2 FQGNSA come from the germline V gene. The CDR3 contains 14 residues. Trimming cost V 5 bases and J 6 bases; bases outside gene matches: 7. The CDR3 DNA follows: TGTGCCAGCAGCCCCCGACAGGGAGCTCAGCCCCAGCATTTT. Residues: CASSPRQGAQPQHF.

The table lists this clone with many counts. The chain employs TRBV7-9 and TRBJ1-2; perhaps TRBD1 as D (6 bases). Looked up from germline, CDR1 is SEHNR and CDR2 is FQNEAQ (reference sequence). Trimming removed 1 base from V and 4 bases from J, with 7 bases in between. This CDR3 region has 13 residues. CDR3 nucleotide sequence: TGTGCCAGCAGCTTAGGAGGGGGCTATGGCTACACCTTC. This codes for CASSLGGGYGYTF.

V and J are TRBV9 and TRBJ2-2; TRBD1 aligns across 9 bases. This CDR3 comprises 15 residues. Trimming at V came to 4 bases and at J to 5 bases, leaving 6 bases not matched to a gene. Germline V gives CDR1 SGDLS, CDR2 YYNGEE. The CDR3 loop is CASSTRQGGTGELFF. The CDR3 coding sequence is TGTGCCAGCAGCACCAGACAGGGGGGAACCGGGGAGCTGTTTTTT.

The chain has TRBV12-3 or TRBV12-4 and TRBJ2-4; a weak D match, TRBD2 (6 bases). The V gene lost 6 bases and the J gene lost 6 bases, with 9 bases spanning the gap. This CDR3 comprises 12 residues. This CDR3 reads CASSRRGNIQYF. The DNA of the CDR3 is TGTGCCAGCAGCAGGAGGGGAAACATTCAGTACTTC.

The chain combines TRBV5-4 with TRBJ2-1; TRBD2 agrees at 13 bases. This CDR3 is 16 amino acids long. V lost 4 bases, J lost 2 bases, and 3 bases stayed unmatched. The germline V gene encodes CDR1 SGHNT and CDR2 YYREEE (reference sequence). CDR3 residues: CASSPTSGGAYNEQFF. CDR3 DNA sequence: TGTGCCAGCAGCCCCACTAGCGGGGGGGCCTACAATGAGCAGTTCTTC.

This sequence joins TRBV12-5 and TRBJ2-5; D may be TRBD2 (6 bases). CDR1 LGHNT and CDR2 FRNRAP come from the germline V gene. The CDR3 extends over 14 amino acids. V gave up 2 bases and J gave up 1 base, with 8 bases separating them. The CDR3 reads CASGLTGAQETQYF. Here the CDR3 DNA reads TGTGCTAGTGGTTTGACGGGAGCCCAAGAGACCCAGTACTTC. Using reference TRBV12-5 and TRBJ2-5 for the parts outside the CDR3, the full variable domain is DARVTQTPRHKVTEMGQEVTMRCQPILGHNTVFWYRQTMMQGLELLAYFRNRAPLDDSGMPKDRFSAEMPDATLATLKIQPSEPRDSAVYFCASGLTGAQETQYFGPGTRLLVL.

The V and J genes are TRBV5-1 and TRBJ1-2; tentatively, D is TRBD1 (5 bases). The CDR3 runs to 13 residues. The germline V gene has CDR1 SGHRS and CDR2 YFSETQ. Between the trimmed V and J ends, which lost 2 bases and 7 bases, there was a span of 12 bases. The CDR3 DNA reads TGCGCCAGCAGCTTAGGAGGGGCCGCTGGCTACACCTTC. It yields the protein CASSLGGAAGYTF.

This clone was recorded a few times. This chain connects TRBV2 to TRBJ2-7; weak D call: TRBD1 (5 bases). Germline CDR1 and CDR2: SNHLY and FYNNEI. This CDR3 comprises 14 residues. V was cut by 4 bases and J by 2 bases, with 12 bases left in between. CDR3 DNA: TGTGCCAGCAGTGTTTTCCAGGGTGCCTACGAGCAGTACTTC. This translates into CASSVFQGAYEQYF.

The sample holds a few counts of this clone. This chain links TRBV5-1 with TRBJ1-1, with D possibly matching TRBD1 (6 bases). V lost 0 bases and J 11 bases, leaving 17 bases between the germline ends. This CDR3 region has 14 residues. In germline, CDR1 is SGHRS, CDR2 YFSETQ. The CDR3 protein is CASSLAGELQSAFF. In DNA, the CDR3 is TGCGCCAGCAGCTTGGCAGGGGAACTCCAAAGTGCTTTCTTT.

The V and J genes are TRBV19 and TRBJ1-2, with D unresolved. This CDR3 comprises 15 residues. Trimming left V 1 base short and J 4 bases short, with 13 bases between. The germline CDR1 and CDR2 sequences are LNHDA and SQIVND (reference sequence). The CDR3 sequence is CASSIVGAGSYGYTF. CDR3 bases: TGTGCCAGTAGTATAGTAGGAGCCGGCTCCTATGGCTACACCTTC.

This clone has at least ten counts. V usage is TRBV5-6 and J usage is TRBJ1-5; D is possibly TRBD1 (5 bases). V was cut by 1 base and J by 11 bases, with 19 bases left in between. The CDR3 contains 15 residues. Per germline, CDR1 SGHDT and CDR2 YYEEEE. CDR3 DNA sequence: TGTGCCAGCAGCTTGTTTCTGGGCCCTCAAGGGGCCCAGCATTTT. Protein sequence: CASSLFLGPQGAQHF. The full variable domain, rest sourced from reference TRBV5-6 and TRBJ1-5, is DAGVTQSPTHLIKTRGQQVTLRCSPKSGHDTVSWYQQALGQGPQFIFQYYEEEERQRGNFPDRFSGHQFPNYSSELNVNALLLGDSALYLCASSLFLGPQGAQHFGDGTRLSIL.

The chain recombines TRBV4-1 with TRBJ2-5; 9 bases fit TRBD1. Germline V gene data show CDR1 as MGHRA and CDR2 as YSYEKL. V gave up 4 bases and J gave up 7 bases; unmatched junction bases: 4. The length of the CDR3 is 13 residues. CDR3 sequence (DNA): TGCGCCAGCAGCCCGGGACAGGGAAGGACCCAGTACTTC. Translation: CASSPGQGRTQYF.

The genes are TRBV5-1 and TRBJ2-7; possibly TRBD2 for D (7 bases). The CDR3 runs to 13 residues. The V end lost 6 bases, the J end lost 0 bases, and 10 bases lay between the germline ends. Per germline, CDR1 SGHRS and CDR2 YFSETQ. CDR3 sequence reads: CASTGDYSYEQYF. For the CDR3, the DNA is TGCGCCAGCACAGGGGACTACTCCTACGAGCAGTACTTC.

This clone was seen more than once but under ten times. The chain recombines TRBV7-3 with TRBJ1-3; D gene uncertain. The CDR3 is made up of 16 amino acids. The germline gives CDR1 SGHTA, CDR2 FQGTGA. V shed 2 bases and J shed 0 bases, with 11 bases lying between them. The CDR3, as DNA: TGTGCCAGCAGCTTACATAAACCAGACTCTGGAAACACCATATATTTT. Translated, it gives CASSLHKPDSGNTIYF. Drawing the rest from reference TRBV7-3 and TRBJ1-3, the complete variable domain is GAGVSQTPSNKVTEKGKYVELRCDPISGHTALYWYRQSLGQGPEFLIYFQGTGAADDSGLPNDRFFAVRPEGSVSTLKIQRTERGDSAVYLCASSLHKPDSGNTIYFGEGSWLTVV.

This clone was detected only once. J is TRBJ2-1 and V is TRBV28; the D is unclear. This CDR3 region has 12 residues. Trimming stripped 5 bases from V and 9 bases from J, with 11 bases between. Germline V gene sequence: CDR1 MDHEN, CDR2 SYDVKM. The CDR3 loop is CASSLRLSEQFF. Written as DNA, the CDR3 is TGTGCCAGCAGTCTCCGGTTGAGTGAGCAGTTCTTC.

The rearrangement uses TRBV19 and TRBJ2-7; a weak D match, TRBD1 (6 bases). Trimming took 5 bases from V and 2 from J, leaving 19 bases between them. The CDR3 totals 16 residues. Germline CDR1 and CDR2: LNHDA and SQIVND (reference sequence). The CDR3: CASSPLHREGAYEQYF. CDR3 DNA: TGTGCCAGTAGTCCACTCCACAGGGAAGGGGCCTACGAGCAGTACTTC.